Included here is one T cell receptor (beta chain) sequence, with context. The antigen is undetermined. The sample is drawn from a study of T cell clones after liver transplantation. Whole-study findings and limits: Post-transplant time points were not standardized, so conclusions are preliminary.

The ends lost 4 bases at V and 6 bases at J; junction bases unmatched: 10. Germline-derived CDR1 and CDR2 are SGDLS and YYNGEE. The CDR3 is 16 residues long. Generated by immunoSEQ multiplex PCR, the TCRdb table keeps only in-frame clones and is missing some. The table records some 60,000 clones, 65% to 75% of them present only once. The chain carries TRBV9 and TRBJ2-1, with 10 bases fitting TRBD1. This clonotype was obtained from a human donor who received a liver transplant. This specimen consisted of CD4+ T cells from blood, obtained before liver transplant. The CDR3 DNA follows: TGTGCCAGCAGCACCCGGACAGGGGGTTGGGGCAATGAGCAGTTCTTC. Protein sequence: CASSTRTGGWGNEQFF.